These 7 T cell receptor beta chains share one sample of origin, sequenced in a study of control samples from healthy donors and cancer patients (dated by TCRdb to about 2020). The protocol used for the library was the immunoSEQ multiplex PCR assay. Drawn from immuneACCESS, this table holds only the in-frame rearrangements with V and J called that TCRdb kept. Clones are partly lost; checked studies trace under half to an unresolved V gene and leave the rest unexplained. Within this sample are roughly 49,000 clones, with almost 90% of them counted one time only. The ten most abundant clones make up 35% to 50% of the sample. The sample comprised PBMCs. These receptors all stem from a man in his forties or fifties with head and neck cancer.

V is TRBV21-1 and J is TRBJ1-1; TRBD1, as called in the table, went unchecked against the DNA. TRBV21-1 is recorded as a pseudogene. This CDR3 is built from 15 residues. The CDR3 protein is CASTTDKMMNTEAFF. The CDR3 DNA sequence: TGTGCCAGCACTACGGACAAGATGATGAACACTGAAGCTTTCTTT.

V usage is TRBV9 and J usage is TRBJ2-3, with TRBD1 matching over 7 bases. This CDR3 is 17 amino acids long. With 0 bases clipped from V and 4 bases from J, the junction kept 11 bases outside the gene matches. CDR1 is SGDLS and CDR2 is YYNGEE in the germline V gene. CDR3 coding DNA: TGTGCCAGCAGCGTAGCCCTCCAGGGCACAGGGGCAGATACGCAGTATTTT. The encoded protein is CASSVALQGTGADTQYF.

The count of this clone is one. J is TRBJ2-7 and V is TRBV11-2, with D unclear. Trimming cost V 7 bases and J 2 bases, with 15 bases left between them. There are 14 residues in the CDR3. Germline V CDR1 and CDR2: SGHAT, FQNNGV. CDR3 in DNA: TGTGCCAGCAAACAAGTCTCCGTCGCCTACGAGCAGTACTTC. It encodes CASKQVSVAYEQYF.

The genes are TRBV7-2 and TRBJ2-2; TRBD1 is a possible D gene (6 bases). With 1 base removed from V and 7 bases from J, the gap between germline ends came to 13 bases. Germline CDR1 and CDR2: SGHTA and FQGNSA. The CDR3 runs 15 residues. The CDR3 DNA sequence: TGTGCCAGCAGCTTAGTGCTGGGGGCAAGCGGGGAGCTGTTTTTT. This codes for CASSLVLGASGELFF.

This chain joins TRBV12-5 and TRBJ2-5; tentatively, D is TRBD2 (6 bases). The CDR3 has 14 amino acids. V was trimmed by 7 bases and J by 5 bases, leaving 17 bases between them. From germline, CDR1 is LGHNT and CDR2 FRNRAP. CDR3 in amino acids: CASVRDSQRETQYF. For the CDR3, the DNA is TGTGCTAGTGTAAGGGACTCGCAAAGGGAGACCCAGTACTTC.

This clone has only a few counts. This chain uses TRBV7-2 with TRBJ2-7; 11 bases match TRBD1. The CDR3 consists of 16 residues. V trimming: 6 bases; J trimming: 1 base; junction bases outside the gene matches: 8. Looked up from germline, CDR1 is SGHTA and CDR2 is FQGNSA. The CDR3 sequence: CASRLQGQGASYEQYF. The CDR3 region has the DNA TGTGCCAGCAGGTTGCAAGGACAGGGGGCTTCCTACGAGCAGTACTTC. Complete variable domain (other parts from reference TRBV7-2 and TRBJ2-7): GAGVSQSPSNKVTEKGKDVELRCDPISGHTALYWYRQSLGQGLEFLIYFQGNSAPDKSGLPSDRFSAERTGGSVSTLTIQRTQQEDSAVYLCASRLQGQGASYEQYFGPGTRLTVT.

This clone is a singleton in its sample. The genes are TRBV19 and TRBJ2-7, with D uncertain. Germline CDR1 is LNHDA and CDR2 is SQIVND (reference sequence). The CDR3 is 13 amino acids. Trimming took 4 bases from V and 2 from J, leaving 9 bases between them. The CDR3 DNA sequence: TGTGCCAGTAGTACCTCGTTCACCTACGAGCAGTACTTC. It encodes CASSTSFTYEQYF.